This T cell receptor beta chain was recorded in a study of T-cell memory formation after mild COVID-19. In this sample, this clonotype turned up a few times. What it binds is not known. Study-wide findings and caveats: Clones that shrank (day 15 to 85) were balanced CD4/CD8, whereas later expanders leaned CD4+.

CDR3 length: 13 residues. Trimming stripped 0 bases from V and 7 bases from J, with 9 bases between. One entry per CDR3 protein, called by TCRdb with MiXCR from the 5' RACE reads. The sample contains some 290,000 distinct CDR3 sequences, around 15% of which appear only once. Specimen: PBMCs or a T cell subset sorted from them (not recorded which). The sequence derives from a man younger than 30 who had mild COVID-19 (a few samples of this study predate the infection). Cell type and time point are not known. V usage is TRBV12-3 or TRBV12-4 and J usage is TRBJ1-2; D remains unclear. The CDR3 nucleotides are TGTGCCAGCAGTTTAGCCGGGCTCTTTGGCTACACCTTC. It is translated as CASSLAGLFGYTF.